This T cell receptor beta chain was retrieved from a study of blood T cell repertoires in COVID-19. Study at large: Sites in the United States, Italy and Spain provided acute and convalescent COVID-19 samples. The cDNA or gDNA used as material had been derived from T cells, B-cell-depleted T cells, or PBMCs.

Per the original methods: It was from reference gene primer amplification that nucleated cell counts were estimated. The assay was immunoSEQ multiplex PCR, and TCRdb's table has in-frame clones only and misses some. That table furnishes V, J and clone size, whereas the DNA furnished D and trimming. The table includes roughly 13,000 clones, less than 85% detected once. There are 13 residues in the CDR3. Trimming removed 4 bases at V and 7 bases at J, with 8 bases between. Germline CDR1 and CDR2: SGHDN and FVKESK. V is TRBV14 and J is TRBJ1-6; D is unresolved. The sequencing input was peripheral blood. The receptor's source is a man aged 40-50 years with active or convalescent COVID-19. CDR3 bases: TGTGCCAGCAGCCCGCGCTTCAATTCACCCCTCCACTTT. This translates into CASSPRFNSPLHF.